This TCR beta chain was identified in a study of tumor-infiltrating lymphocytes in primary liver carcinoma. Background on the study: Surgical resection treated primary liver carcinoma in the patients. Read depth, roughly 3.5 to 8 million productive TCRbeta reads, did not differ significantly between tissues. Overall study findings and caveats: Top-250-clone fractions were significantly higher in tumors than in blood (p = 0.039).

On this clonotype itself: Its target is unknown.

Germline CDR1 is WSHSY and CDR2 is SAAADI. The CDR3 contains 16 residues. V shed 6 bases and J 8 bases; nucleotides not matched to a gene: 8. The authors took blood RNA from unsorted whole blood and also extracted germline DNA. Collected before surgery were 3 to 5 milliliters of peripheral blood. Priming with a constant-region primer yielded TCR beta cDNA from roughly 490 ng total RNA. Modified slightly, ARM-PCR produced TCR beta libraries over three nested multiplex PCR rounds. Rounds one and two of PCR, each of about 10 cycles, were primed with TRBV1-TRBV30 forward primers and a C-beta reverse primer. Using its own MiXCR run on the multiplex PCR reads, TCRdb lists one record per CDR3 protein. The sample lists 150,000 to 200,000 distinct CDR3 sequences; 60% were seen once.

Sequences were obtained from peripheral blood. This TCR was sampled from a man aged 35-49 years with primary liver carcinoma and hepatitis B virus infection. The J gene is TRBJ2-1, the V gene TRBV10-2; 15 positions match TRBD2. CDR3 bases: TGCGCCAGCAGCTGGACTAGCGGGAGGGATGAGGATGAGCAGTTCTTC. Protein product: CASSWTSGRDEDEQFF.